The 24 T cell receptor beta chains presented below share a single source sample, sequenced in a study of T cell responses to AZD1222 COVID-19 vaccine. The assay was immunoSEQ multiplex PCR, and TCRdb's table has in-frame clones only and misses some. The data hold 120,000 or so clones, with 80% to 90% observed a single time. Sequencing was performed on peripheral blood, taken on day 0 of MenACWY control vaccination. The receptors originated from an adult in good health.

This clone was counted only a few times. The chain links TRBV3-1 (or the pseudogene TRBV3-2) to TRBJ2-7; the D gene could be TRBD1 or TRBD2 (5 bases each). V gave up 0 bases and J gave up 4 bases, with 25 bases separating them. There are 19 residues in the CDR3. Germline V gene sequence: CDR1 LGHDT, CDR2 YNNKEL (reference sequence). In DNA, the CDR3 is TGTGCCAGCAGCCAAGATGGGGACGGGGATCAAACAAGATATTACGAGCAGTACTTC. This sequence encodes CASSQDGDGDQTRYYEQYF.

V is TRBV18 and J is TRBJ2-6; D unresolved. V was pared by 3 bases and J by 0 bases, with 18 bases between. CDR1 KGHSH and CDR2 LQKENI come from the germline V gene. The CDR3 extends over 19 amino acids. CDR3 DNA sequence: TGTGCCAGCTCACCCCTTACCACGACGACGTCCTCTGGGGCCAACGTCCTGACTTTC. Translated, it gives CASSPLTTTTSSGANVLTF.

This clone is a singleton in its sample. The genes are TRBV6-5 and TRBJ1-4; D is undetermined. Germline CDR1 and CDR2: MNHEY and SVGAGI. Trimming cost V 4 bases and J 5 bases, with 14 bases left between them. The CDR3 length is 15 residues. Here the CDR3 reads CASSFGRVRNEKLFF. In nucleotides, the CDR3 is TGTGCCAGCAGTTTCGGTCGAGTACGAAATGAAAAACTGTTTTTT.

The rearrangement joins TRBV5-1 to TRBJ2-1; D not certain. V lost 4 bases and J 2 bases, leaving 16 bases between the germline ends. The germline gives CDR1 SGHRS, CDR2 YFSETQ. The CDR3 length is 16 residues. This CDR3 reads CASSPRLRYAYNEQFF. CDR3 nucleotides: TGCGCCAGCAGCCCCCGTTTAAGGTACGCCTACAATGAGCAGTTCTTC.

CDR3 loop: CASSDTGTRPNEQFF. The DNA for the CDR3 is TGTGCCAGCAGCGATACCGGGACTAGGCCCAATGAGCAGTTCTTC. The chain has TRBV7-2 and TRBJ2-1; 8 positions match TRBD2. The V gene's germline CDR1 is SGHTA and CDR2 FQGNSA. CDR3 length equals 15 residues. Trimming cost V 5 bases and J 6 bases; bases outside gene matches: 9.

The chain is built from TRBV28 and TRBJ2-2; D is perhaps TRBD1 (6 bases). Germline CDR1 is MDHEN and CDR2 is SYDVKM. The CDR3 sequence is 16 residues long. Trimming took 4 bases from V and 3 from J, leaving 15 bases between them. CDR3 in amino acids: CASSSTDSRDTGELFF. The CDR3 nucleotides are TGTGCCAGCAGTTCTACGGACAGCCGTGACACCGGGGAGCTGTTTTTT.

V and J are TRBV28 and TRBJ2-1, with D uncertain. Looked up from germline, CDR1 is MDHEN and CDR2 is SYDVKM. Trimming took 6 bases from V and 0 from J, leaving 12 bases between them. CDR3 size: 15 residues. This CDR3 is CASRTGLLSYNEQFF. For the CDR3, the DNA is TGTGCCAGCAGAACCGGCCTACTCTCCTACAATGAGCAGTTCTTC.

The rearrangement links TRBV12-5 to TRBJ1-2, with 8 bases fitting TRBD1. CDR1 LGHNT and CDR2 FRNRAP come from the germline V gene. CDR3 length: 14 amino acids. V lost 5 bases and J lost 7; bases outside the gene matches: 9. CDR3 nucleotide sequence: TGTGCTAGTGGTCTATCAGGGGGCGTAGGTGGCTACACCTTC. Translated, it gives CASGLSGGVGGYTF.

The rearrangement links TRBV11-2 to TRBJ1-1; 7 bases align to TRBD1. The CDR3 is made up of 15 amino acids. The V gene end was trimmed by 5 bases and the J gene end by 3 bases; junction bases not matched to a gene: 9. The germline V gene has CDR1 SGHAT and CDR2 FQNNGV. CDR3 nucleotide sequence: TGTGCCAGCAGCATCCCGGGACAGAGAGACACTGAAGCTTTCTTT. This encodes CASSIPGQRDTEAFF. Together with reference TRBV11-2 and TRBJ1-1, the CDR3 gives the full variable domain: EAGVAQSPRYKIIEKRQSVAFWCNPISGHATLYWYQQILGQGPKLLIQFQNNGVVDDSQLPKDRFSAERLKGVDSTLKIQPAKLEDSAVYLCASSIPGQRDTEAFFGQGTRLTVV.

V usage is TRBV24-1 and J usage is TRBJ1-2; possibly TRBD1 for D (6 bases). The V end lost 3 bases, the J end lost 5 bases, and 15 bases lay between the germline ends. Germline lookup yields CDR1 KGHDR and CDR2 SFDVKD. The CDR3 is made up of 15 amino acids. The CDR3: CATSDPGGGDYGYTF. The CDR3 region has the DNA TGTGCCACCAGTGATCCGGGGGGCGGCGATTATGGCTACACCTTC.

CDR3: CASSIRGGQPQHF. Here the CDR3 DNA reads TGTGCCAGTAGTATCAGGGGTGGTCAGCCCCAGCATTTT. The chain couples TRBV19 to TRBJ1-5; D is possibly TRBD1 (6 bases). V gave up 3 bases and J gave up 6 bases, with 9 bases separating them. This CDR3 contains 13 residues. Germline CDR1 and CDR2: LNHDA and SQIVND (reference sequence).

The chain uses TRBV7-2 and TRBJ1-5; TRBD1 might be the D (6 bases). The germline gives CDR1 SGHTA, CDR2 FQGNSA. The V and J ends lost 1 base and 4 bases respectively, with 14 bases between them. There are 16 residues in the CDR3. The CDR3 region is CASSLVKGEMNQPQHF. The CDR3 DNA sequence: TGTGCCAGCAGCTTAGTTAAGGGGGAAATGAATCAGCCCCAGCATTTT.

This clone has a single count. The chain employs TRBV4-1 and TRBJ2-5, with a tentative D call TRBD1 (6 bases). The V end lost 4 bases, the J end lost 2 bases, and 17 bases lay between the germline ends. Germline assignment: CDR1 MGHRA and CDR2 YSYEKL. The CDR3 extends over 16 amino acids. The CDR3 nucleotides are TGCGCCAGCAGCCCCGAAACAGGGTTGAGGCAAGAGACCCAGTACTTC. It encodes CASSPETGLRQETQYF.

This chain uses TRBV19 with TRBJ2-2; D unresolved. The CDR3 is 14 amino acids. V was clipped by 7 bases and J by 3 bases, with 12 bases between them. Germline CDR1 is LNHDA and CDR2 is SQIVND (reference sequence). CDR3 residues: CASTQGSDTGELFF. In DNA form, the CDR3 reads TGTGCCAGTACCCAAGGGTCGGACACCGGGGAGCTGTTTTTT.

The chain links TRBV5-1 to TRBJ2-5, with D uncertain. V gave up 5 bases and J gave up 1 base, with 3 bases separating them. CDR1 is SGHRS and CDR2 is YFSETQ in the germline V gene. This CDR3 spans 11 amino acids. The DNA for the CDR3 is TGCGCCAGCAGAATCCAAGAGACCCAGTACTTC. This encodes CASRIQETQYF. The whole variable domain, filled in from reference TRBV5-1 and TRBJ2-5, reads KAGVTQTPRYLIKTRGQQVTLSCSPISGHRSVSWYQQTPGQGLQFLFEYFSETQRNKGNFPGRFSGRQFSNSRSEMNVSTLELGDSALYLCASRIQETQYFGPGTRLLVL.

The rearrangement joins TRBV11-2 to TRBJ2-2; D is unresolved. The V gene's germline CDR1 is SGHAT and CDR2 FQNNGV. The CDR3 length is 15 residues. Trimming cost V 1 base and J 0 bases, with 6 bases left between them. The CDR3 bases are TGTGCCAGCAGCTTAGGAGGCTCGAACACCGGGGAGCTGTTTTTT. Translation: CASSLGGSNTGELFF.

The chain is built from TRBV6-5 and TRBJ1-1; D perhaps matches TRBD1 (5 bases). The germline V gene encodes CDR1 MNHEY and CDR2 SVGAGI. This CDR3 has 14 amino acids. V lost 2 bases and J lost 0, with 7 bases in between. The CDR3 bases are TGTGCCAGCAGTTACGGGGGGATGAACACTGAAGCTTTCTTT. Its protein product is CASSYGGMNTEAFF.

The chain joins TRBV19 to TRBJ2-2; maybe TRBD2 (5 bases). CDR3 size: 14 residues. Germline lookup yields CDR1 LNHDA and CDR2 SQIVND (reference sequence). V lost 3 bases and J lost 7, with 12 bases in between. As DNA, the CDR3 is TGTGCCAGTAGTATTGAGGGCCCCCACGGGGAGCTGTTTTTT. This sequence encodes CASSIEGPHGELFF.

The gene calls are TRBV24-1 and TRBJ2-5; D is possibly TRBD2 (6 bases). Germline-derived CDR1 and CDR2 are KGHDR and SFDVKD. Trimming removed 2 bases from V and 4 bases from J, with 13 bases in between. The CDR3 sequence is 15 residues long. The CDR3 nucleotides read TGTGCCACCAGTGATTCCCGCGGGATTGGAGAGACCCAGTACTTC. Translating gives CATSDSRGIGETQYF.

The chain joins TRBV5-1 to TRBJ2-3, with D tentatively TRBD1 or TRBD2 (6 bases each). Trimming removed 5 bases from V and 2 bases from J, with 18 bases in between. The CDR3 runs 16 residues. Germline CDR1 SGHRS, CDR2 YFSETQ. CDR3 amino acids: CASRGGLGVLTDTQYF. CDR3 DNA sequence: TGCGCCAGCAGGGGGGGCCTAGGGGTCCTCACAGATACGCAGTATTTT.

In its sample, this clone was seen once. The gene calls are TRBV12-5 and TRBJ1-1; D may be TRBD1 (5 bases). The V gene lost 5 bases and the J gene lost 1 base, with 14 bases spanning the gap. There are 15 residues in the CDR3. Germline CDR1 reads LGHNT; CDR2 reads FRNRAP. The CDR3 DNA is TGTGCTAGTGGTCGCGGGGACGGCCCGAACACTGAAGCTTTCTTT. The encoded protein is CASGRGDGPNTEAFF.

This sequence joins TRBV18 and TRBJ2-4; perhaps TRBD2 as D (6 bases). The germline CDR1 and CDR2 sequences are KGHSH and LQKENI. Trimming removed 1 base from V and 2 bases from J, with 15 bases in between. The CDR3 is 17 amino acids. The CDR3 protein is CASSPRLGGNPKNIQYF. The CDR3 coding sequence is TGTGCCAGCTCACCACGTTTAGGAGGGAACCCCAAAAACATTCAGTACTTC.

The V gene is TRBV19, the J gene TRBJ2-7; 8 positions agree with TRBD1. V was pared by 5 bases and J by 2 bases, with 5 bases of the junction left unmatched. Germline V gives CDR1 LNHDA, CDR2 SQIVND (reference sequence). CDR3 length: 14 residues. The CDR3 spells CASSRDRTTYEQYF. The CDR3 nucleotides read TGTGCCAGTAGTCGGGACAGGACCACCTACGAGCAGTACTTC.

The DNA of the CDR3 is TGTGCCAGCAGTCTGTTGAGGAGATCAGATACGCAGTATTTT. Its translation: CASSLLRRSDTQYF. The chain combines TRBV28 with TRBJ2-3, with D uncertain. The ends were cut back, 5 bases at V and 4 bases at J, with 13 bases in the middle. The CDR3 loop spans 14 amino acids. Germline CDR1 reads MDHEN; CDR2 reads SYDVKM.